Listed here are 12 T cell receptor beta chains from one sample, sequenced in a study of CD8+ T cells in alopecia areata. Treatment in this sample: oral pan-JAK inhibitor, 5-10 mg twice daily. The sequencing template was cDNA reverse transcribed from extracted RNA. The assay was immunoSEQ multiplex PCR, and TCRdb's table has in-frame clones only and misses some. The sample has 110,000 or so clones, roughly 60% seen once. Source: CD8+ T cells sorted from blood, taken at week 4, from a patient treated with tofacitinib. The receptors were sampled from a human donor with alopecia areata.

This CDR3 reads CASSLALGAGELFF. In DNA, the CDR3 is TGTGCCAGCAGCTTAGCCCTAGGGGCCGGGGAGCTGTTTTTT. This chain links TRBV13 with TRBJ2-2; tentative D call: TRBD1 (5 bases). Trimming pared 1 base from V and 6 bases from J, leaving 9 bases between. The CDR3 has 14 amino acids. CDR1 PRHDT and CDR2 FYEKMQ come from the germline V gene (reference sequence).

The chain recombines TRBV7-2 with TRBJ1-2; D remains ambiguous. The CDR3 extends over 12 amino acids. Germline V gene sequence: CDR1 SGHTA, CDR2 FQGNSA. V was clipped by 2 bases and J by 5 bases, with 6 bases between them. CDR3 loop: CASSLQQYGYTF. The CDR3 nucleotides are TGTGCCAGCAGCTTACAACAGTATGGCTACACCTTC.

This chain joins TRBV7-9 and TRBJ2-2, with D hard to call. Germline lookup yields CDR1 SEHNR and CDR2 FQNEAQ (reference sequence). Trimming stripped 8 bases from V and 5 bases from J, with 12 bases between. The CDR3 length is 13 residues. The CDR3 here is CASHRSRTGELFF. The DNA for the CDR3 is TGTGCCAGCCATAGGTCCCGGACCGGGGAGCTGTTTTTT.

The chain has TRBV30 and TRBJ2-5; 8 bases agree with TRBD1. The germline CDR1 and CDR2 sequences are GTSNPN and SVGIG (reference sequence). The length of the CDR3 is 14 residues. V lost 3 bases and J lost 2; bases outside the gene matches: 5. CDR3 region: CAWSQGQVQETQYF. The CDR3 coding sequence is TGTGCCTGGAGCCAGGGACAGGTACAAGAGACCCAGTACTTC.

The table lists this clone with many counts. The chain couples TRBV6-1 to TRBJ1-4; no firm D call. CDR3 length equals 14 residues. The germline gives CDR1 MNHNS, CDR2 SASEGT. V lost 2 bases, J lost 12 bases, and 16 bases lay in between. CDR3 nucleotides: TGTGCCAGCAGTGAATCCCATCTGACCGGCGAACTGTTTTTT. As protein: CASSESHLTGELFF.

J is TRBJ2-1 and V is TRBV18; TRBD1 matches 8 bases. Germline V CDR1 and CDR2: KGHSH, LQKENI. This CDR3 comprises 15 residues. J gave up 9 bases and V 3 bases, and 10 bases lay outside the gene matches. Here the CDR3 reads CASSPTGDLSPEQFF. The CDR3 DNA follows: TGTGCCAGCTCACCGACAGGGGACCTTTCCCCTGAGCAGTTCTTC. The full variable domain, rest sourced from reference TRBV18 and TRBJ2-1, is NAGVMQNPRHLVRRRGQEARLRCSPMKGHSHVYWYRQLPEEGLKFMVYLQKENIIDESGMPKERFSAEFPKEGPSILRIQQVVRGDSAAYFCASSPTGDLSPEQFFGPGTRLTVL.

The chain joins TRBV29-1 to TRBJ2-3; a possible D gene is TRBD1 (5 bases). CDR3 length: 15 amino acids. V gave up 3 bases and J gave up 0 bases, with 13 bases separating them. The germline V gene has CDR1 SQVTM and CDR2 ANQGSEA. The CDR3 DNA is TGCAGCGTTGAGAGGTCAGGGCTTAGCACAGATACGCAGTATTTT. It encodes CSVERSGLSTDTQYF.

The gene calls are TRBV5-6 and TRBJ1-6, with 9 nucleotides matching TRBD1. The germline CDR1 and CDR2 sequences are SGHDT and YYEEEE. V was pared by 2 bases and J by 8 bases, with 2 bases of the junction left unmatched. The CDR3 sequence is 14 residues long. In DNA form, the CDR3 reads TGTGCCAGCAGCTTTGGGACAGGGCATTCACCCCTCCACTTT. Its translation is CASSFGTGHSPLHF.

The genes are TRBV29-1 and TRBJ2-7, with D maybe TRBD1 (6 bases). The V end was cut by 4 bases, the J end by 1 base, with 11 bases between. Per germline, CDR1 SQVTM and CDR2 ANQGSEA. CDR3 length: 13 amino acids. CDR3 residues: CSVVPRGSYEQYF. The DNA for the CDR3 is TGCAGCGTTGTTCCGAGGGGGTCCTACGAGCAGTACTTC.

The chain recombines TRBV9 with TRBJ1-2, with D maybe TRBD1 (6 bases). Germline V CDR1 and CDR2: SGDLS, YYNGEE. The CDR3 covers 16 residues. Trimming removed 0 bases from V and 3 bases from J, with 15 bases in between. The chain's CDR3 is CASSVEGVGTHYGYTF. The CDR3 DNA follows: TGTGCCAGCAGCGTAGAGGGGGTCGGGACTCACTATGGCTACACCTTC.

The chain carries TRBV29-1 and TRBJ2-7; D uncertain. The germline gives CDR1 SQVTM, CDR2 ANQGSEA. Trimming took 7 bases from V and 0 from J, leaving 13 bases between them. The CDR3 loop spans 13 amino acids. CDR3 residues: CSAPGAISYEQYF. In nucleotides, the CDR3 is TGCAGCGCCCCAGGCGCGATCTCCTACGAGCAGTACTTC.

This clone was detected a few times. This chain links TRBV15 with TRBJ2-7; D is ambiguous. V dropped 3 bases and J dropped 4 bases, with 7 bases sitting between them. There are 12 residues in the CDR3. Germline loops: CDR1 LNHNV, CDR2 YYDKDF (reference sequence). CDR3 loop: CATSRAYYEQYF. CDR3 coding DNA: TGTGCCACCAGCAGGGCCTATTACGAGCAGTACTTC.